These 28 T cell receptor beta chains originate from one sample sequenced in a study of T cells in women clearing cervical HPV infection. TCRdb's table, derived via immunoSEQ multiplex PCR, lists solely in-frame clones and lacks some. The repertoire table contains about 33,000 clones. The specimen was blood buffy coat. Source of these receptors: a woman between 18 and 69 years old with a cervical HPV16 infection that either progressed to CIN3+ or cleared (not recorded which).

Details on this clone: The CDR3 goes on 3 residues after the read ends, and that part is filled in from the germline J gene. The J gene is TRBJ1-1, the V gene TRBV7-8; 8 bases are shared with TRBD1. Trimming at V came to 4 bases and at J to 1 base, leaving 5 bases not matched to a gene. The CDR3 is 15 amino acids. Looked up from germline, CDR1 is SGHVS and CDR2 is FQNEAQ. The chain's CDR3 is CASSSRTGTNTEAFF. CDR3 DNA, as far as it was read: TGTGCCAGCAGCTCGCGGACAGGGACGAACACTGAA.

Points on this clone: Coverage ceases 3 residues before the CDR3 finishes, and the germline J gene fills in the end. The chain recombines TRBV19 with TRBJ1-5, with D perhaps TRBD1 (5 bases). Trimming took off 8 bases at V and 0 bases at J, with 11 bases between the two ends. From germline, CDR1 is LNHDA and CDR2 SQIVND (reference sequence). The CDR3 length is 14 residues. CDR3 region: CASATGDSNQPQHF. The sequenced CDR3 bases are TGTGCCAGTGCTACAGGAGATAGCAATCAGCCC.

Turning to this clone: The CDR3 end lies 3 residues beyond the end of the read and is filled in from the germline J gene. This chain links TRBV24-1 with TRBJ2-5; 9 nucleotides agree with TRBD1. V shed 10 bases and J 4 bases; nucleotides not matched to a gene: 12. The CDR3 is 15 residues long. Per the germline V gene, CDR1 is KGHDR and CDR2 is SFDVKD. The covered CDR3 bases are TGTGCCACTGAACGAGGACAGGGGACGGGAGAGACC. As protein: CATERGQGTGET. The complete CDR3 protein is CATERGQGTGETQYF.

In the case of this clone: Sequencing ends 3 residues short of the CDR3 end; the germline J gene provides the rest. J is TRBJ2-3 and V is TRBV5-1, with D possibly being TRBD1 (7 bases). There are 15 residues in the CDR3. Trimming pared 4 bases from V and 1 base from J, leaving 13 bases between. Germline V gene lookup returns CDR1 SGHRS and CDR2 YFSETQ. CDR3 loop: CASSRGGTGTDTQYF. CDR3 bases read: TGCGCCAGCAGCAGGGGCGGGACAGGCACAGATACG.

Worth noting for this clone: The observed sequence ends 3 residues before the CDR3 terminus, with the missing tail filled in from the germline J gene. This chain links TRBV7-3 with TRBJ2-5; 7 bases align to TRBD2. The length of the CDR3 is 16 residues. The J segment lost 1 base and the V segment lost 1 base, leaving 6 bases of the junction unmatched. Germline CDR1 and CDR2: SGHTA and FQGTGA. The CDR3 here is CASSLRGGGTQETQYF. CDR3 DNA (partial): TGTGCCAGCAGCTTAAGGGGCGGGGGAACCCAAGAGACC. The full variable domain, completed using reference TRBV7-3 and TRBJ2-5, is GAGVSQTPSNKVTEKGKYVELRCDPISGHTALYWYRQSLGQGPEFLIYFQGTGAADDSGLPNDRFFAVRPEGSVSTLKIQRTERGDSAVYLCASSLRGGGTQETQYFGPGTRLLVL.

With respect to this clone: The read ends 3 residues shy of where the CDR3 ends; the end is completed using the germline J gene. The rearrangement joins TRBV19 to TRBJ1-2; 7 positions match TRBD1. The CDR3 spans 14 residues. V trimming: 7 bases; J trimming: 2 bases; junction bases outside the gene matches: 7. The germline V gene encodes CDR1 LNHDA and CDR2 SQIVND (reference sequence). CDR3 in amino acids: CASTRQGWNYGYTF. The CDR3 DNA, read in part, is TGTGCCAGTACCCGACAGGGATGGAACTATGGC.

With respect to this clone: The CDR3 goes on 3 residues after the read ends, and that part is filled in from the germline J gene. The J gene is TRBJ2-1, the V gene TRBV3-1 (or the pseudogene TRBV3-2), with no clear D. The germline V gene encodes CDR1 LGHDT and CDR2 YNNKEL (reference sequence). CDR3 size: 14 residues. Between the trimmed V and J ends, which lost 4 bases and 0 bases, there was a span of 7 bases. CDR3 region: CASSPSSSYNEQFF. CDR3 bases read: TGTGCCAGCAGCCCCTCCTCCTCCTACAATGAG.

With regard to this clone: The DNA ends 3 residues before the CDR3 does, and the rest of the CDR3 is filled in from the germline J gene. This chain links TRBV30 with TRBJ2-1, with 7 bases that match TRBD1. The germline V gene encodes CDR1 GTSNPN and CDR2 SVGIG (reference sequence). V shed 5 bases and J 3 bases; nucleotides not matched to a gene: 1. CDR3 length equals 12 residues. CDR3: CAWGTVYNEQFF. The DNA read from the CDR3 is TGTGCCTGGGGGACAGTCTACAATGAG.

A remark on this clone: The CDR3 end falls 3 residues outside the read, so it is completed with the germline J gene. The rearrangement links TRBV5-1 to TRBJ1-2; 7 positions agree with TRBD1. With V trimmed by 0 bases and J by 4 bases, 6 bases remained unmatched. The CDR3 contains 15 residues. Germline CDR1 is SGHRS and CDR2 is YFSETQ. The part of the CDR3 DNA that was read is TGCGCCAGCAGCTTGGGCCGACAGGGCGTCTATGGC. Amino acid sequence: CASSLGRQGVYG. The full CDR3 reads CASSLGRQGVYGYTF.

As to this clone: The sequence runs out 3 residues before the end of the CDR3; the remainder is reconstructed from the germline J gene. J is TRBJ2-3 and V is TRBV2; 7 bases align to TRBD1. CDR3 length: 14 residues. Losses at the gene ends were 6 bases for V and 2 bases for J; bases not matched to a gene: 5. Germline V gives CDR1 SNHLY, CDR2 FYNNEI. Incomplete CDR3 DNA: TGTGCCAGCAGCCCAGGGGGAAACACAGATACG. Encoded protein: CASSPGGNTDT. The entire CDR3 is CASSPGGNTDTQYF.

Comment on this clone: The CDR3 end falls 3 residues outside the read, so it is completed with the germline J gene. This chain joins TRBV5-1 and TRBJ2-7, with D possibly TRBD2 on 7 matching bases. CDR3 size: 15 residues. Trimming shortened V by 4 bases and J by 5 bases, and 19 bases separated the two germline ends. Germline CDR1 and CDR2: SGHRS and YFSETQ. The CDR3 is CASSLRGAQLHEQYF. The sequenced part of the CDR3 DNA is TGCGCCAGCAGCCTCCGGGGGGCGCAGCTCCACGAG.

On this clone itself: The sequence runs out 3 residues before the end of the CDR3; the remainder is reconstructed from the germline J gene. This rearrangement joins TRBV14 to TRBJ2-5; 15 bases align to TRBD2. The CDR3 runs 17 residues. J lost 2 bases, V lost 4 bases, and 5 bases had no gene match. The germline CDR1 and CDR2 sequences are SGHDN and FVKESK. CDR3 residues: CASSPGLAGGSQETQYF. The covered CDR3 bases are TGTGCCAGCAGCCCGGGACTAGCGGGGGGCTCTCAAGAGACC.

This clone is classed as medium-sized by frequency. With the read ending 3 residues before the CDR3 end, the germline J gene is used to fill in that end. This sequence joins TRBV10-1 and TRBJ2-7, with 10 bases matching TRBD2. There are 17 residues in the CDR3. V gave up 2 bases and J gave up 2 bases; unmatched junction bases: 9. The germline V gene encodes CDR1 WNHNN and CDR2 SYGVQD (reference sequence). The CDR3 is CASSEKASGRGTYEQYF. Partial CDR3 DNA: TGCGCCAGCAGTGAGAAGGCTAGCGGGAGAGGCACCTACGAG.

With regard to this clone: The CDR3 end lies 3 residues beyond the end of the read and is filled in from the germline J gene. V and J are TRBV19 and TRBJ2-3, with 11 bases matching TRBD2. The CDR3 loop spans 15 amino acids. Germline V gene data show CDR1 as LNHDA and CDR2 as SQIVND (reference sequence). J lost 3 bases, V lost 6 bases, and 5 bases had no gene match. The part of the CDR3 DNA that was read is TGTGCCAGTAGGGCAACTAGCGGGGGAACAGATACG. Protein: CASRATSGGTDT. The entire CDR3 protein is CASRATSGGTDTQYF.

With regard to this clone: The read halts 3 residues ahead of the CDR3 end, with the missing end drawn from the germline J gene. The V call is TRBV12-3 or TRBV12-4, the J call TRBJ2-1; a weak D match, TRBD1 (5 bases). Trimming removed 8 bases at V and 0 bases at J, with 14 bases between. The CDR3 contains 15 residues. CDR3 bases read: TGTGCCAGCCAAAGACAGTCGAGCTCCTACAATGAG. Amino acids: CASQRQSSSYNE. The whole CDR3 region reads CASQRQSSSYNEQFF.

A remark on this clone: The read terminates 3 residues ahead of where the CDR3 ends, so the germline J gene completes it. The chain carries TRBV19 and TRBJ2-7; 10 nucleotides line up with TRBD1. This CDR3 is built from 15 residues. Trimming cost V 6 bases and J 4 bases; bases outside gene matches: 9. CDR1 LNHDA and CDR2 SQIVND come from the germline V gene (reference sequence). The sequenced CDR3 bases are TGTGCCAGTAGGATGGCGTTGGGACAGGGGTACGAG. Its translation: CASRMALGQGYE. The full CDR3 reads CASRMALGQGYEQYF.

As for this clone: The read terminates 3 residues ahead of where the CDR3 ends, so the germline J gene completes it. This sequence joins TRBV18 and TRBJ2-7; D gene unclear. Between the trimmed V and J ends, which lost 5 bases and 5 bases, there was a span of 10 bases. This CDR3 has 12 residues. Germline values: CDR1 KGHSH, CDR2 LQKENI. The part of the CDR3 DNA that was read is TGTGCCAGCTCAGCACAGCTAGACGAG. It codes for CASSAQLDE. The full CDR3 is CASSAQLDEQYF.

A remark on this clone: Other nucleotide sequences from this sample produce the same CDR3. CDR3 DNA (partial): TGCAGCGCCGGGACTAGTGGGAATGAG. Its translation: CSAGTSGNE. The full CDR3 reads CSAGTSGNEQFF. The chain joins TRBV29-1 to TRBJ2-1; 8 bases are shared with TRBD2. The DNA ends 3 residues before the CDR3 does, and the rest of the CDR3 is filled in from the germline J gene. The CDR3 runs to 12 residues. V lost 7 bases and J lost 7; bases outside the gene matches: 6. Germline assignment: CDR1 SQVTM and CDR2 ANQGSEA.

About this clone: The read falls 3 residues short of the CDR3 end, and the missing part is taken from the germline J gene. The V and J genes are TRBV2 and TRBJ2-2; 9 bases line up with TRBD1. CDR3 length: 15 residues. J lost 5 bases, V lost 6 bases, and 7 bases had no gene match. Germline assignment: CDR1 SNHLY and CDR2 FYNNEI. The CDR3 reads CASRSTDRGTGELFF. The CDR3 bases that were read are TGTGCCAGCAGAAGCACGGACAGGGGAACCGGGGAG.

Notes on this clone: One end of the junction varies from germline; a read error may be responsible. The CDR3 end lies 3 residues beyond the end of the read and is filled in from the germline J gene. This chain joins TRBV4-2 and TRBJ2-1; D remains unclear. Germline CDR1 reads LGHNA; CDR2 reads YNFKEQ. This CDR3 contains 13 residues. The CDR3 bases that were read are TGCGCCAGCAGCCAAGTGTTCTTCGATGAG. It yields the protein CASSQVFFDE. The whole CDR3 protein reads CASSQVFFDEQFF.

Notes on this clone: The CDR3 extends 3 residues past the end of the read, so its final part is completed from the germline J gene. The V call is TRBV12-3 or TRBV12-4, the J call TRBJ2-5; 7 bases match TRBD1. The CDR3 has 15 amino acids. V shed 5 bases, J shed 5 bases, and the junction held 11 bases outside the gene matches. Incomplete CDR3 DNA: TGTGCCAGCAGTCCCAAGACAGGGCGAGTTGAGACC. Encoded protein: CASSPKTGRVET. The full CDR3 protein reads CASSPKTGRVETQYF.

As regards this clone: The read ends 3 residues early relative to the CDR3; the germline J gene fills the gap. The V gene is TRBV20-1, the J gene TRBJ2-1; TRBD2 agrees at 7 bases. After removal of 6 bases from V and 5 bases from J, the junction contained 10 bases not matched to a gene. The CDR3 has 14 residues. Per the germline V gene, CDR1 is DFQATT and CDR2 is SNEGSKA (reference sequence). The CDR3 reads CSAPYARGNNEQFF. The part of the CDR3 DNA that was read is TGCAGTGCCCCTTATGCGCGGGGGAACAATGAG.

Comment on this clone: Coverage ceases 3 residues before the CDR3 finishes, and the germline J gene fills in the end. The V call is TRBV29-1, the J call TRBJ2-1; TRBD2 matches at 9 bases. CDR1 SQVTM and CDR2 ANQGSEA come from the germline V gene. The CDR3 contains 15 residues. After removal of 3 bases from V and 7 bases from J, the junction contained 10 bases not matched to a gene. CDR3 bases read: TGCAGCGTTGATGTGACGCTAGCGGGACTGAATGAG. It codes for CSVDVTLAGLNE. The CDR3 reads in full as CSVDVTLAGLNEQFF.

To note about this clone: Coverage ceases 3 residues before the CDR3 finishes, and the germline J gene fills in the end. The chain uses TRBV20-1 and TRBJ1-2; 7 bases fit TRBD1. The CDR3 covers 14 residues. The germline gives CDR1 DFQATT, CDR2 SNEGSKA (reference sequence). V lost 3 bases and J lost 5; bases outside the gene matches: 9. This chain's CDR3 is CSASYDRVLYGYTF. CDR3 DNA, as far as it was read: TGCAGTGCTAGCTACGACAGGGTACTTTATGGC.

The DNA read from the CDR3 is TGCGCCAGCAGCTTAAGACTAGCGGGAAGTCAAGAGACC. Residues: CASSLRLAGSQET. The whole CDR3 sequence reads CASSLRLAGSQETQYF. The genes are TRBV5-1 and TRBJ2-5; 11 bases match TRBD2. The sequence runs out 3 residues before the end of the CDR3; the remainder is reconstructed from the germline J gene. V shed 2 bases, J shed 2 bases, and the junction held 5 bases outside the gene matches. In germline, CDR1 is SGHRS, CDR2 YFSETQ. The CDR3 loop spans 16 amino acids.

Incomplete CDR3 DNA: TGTGCCAGTCGGCCCGGACAGAGATATCAGCCC. As protein: CASRPGQRYQP. The CDR3 reads in full as CASRPGQRYQPQHF. The V gene is TRBV19, the J gene TRBJ1-5, with D possibly TRBD1 on 6 matching bases. The read stops 3 residues short of the end of the CDR3; the missing end is completed from the germline J gene. The CDR3 runs to 14 residues. The germline gives CDR1 LNHDA, CDR2 SQIVND (reference sequence). Trimming removed 8 bases from V and 5 bases from J, with 16 bases in between.

The CDR3 sequence: CSAAGLAGAGEQYF. The CDR3 DNA, read in part, is TGCAGTGCGGCAGGACTAGCGGGGGCGGGCGAG. The rearrangement links TRBV20-1 to TRBJ2-7; TRBD2 agrees at 13 bases. The sequence runs out 3 residues before the end of the CDR3; the remainder is reconstructed from the germline J gene. CDR1 and CDR2 (germline): DFQATT, SNEGSKA (reference sequence). V lost 6 bases to trimming and J lost 6 bases; unmatched junction nucleotides: 8. This CDR3 region has 14 residues.

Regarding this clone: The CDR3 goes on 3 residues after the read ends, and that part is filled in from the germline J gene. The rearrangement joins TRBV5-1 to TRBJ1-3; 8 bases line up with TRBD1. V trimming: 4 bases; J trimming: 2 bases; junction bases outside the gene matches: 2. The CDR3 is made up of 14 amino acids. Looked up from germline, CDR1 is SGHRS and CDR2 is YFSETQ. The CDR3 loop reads CASSQTGAGNTIYF. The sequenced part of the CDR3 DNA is TGCGCCAGCAGCCAGACAGGGGCTGGAAACACC.